The rows below give T cell receptor beta chains drawn from one sample of a study of blood T cell repertoires in COVID-19. Data came from immunoSEQ multiplex PCR; TCRdb stores just in-frame clones and leaves some out. The table lists fewer than 200,000 clones, about four fifths of them singletons. Sequences were obtained from peripheral blood. Receptor source: an elderly woman with acute or convalescent COVID-19. Each CDR3 is given with its conserved first and last residue. The order of the fields is V gene, J gene, D gene, clone size, CDR3 protein, CDR3 DNA. A D gene is named only where the DNA matches it firmly. The size of a clone is reported for some rows only, either as once, few or many, or as a class for expanded clones.

>TRBV5-8|TRBJ1-1|TRBD1|.
CASRHRGGNTEAFF
TGTGCCAGCAGGCACAGGGGGGGGAACACTGAAGCTTTCTTT
>TRBV29-1|TRBJ1-2|.|.
CSVEDPAGRAGYTF
TGCAGCGTTGAAGACCCCGCGGGCAGAGCCGGCTACACCTTC
>TRBV27|TRBJ2-3|.|.
CASSFDKTTDTQYF
TGTGCCAGCAGTTTCGACAAGACCACAGATACGCAGTATTTT
>TRBV5-4|TRBJ2-2|.|.
CASSIGRLGGAGELFF
TGTGCCAGCAGTATTGGGAGACTAGGGGGGGCCGGGGAGCTGTTTTTT
>TRBV5-1|TRBJ2-5|.|.
CASSLYRDAEETQYF
TGCGCCAGCAGCCTTTACAGGGATGCTGAAGAGACCCAGTACTTC
>TRBV3-1/TRBV3-2|TRBJ1-4|.|.
CASSQETAGNEKLFF
TGTGCCAGCAGCCAAGAAACGGCAGGGAATGAAAAACTGTTTTTT
>TRBV7-3|TRBJ1-1|TRBD1|.
CASSLQGAAEAFF
TGTGCCAGCAGCTTGCAGGGGGCAGCTGAAGCTTTCTTT
>TRBV30|TRBJ1-3|.|.
CAWSVQGSGNTIYF
TGTGCCTGGAGTGTACAGGGAAGTGGAAACACCATATATTTT
>TRBV5-6|TRBJ2-3|.|.
CASSLWGEADTQYF
TGTGCCAGCAGCTTGTGGGGGGAGGCAGATACGCAGTATTTT
>TRBV5-1|TRBJ2-6|.|.
CASSSAMGQAGANVLTF
TGCGCCAGCAGCTCGGCGATGGGTCAGGCTGGGGCCAACGTCCTGACTTTC
>TRBV10-1|TRBJ2-2|TRBD2|few
CASSESGTTNTGELFF
TGCGCCAGCAGTGAGTCGGGGACTACGAACACCGGGGAGCTGTTTTTT
>TRBV27|TRBJ1-2|.|.
CATREGRGNYGYTF
TGTGCCACCAGGGAGGGGCGGGGTAACTATGGCTACACCTTC
>TRBV7-9|TRBJ1-4|.|.
CASSLGRAGRNEKLFF
TGTGCCAGCAGCTTAGGCCGGGCGGGGAGAAATGAAAAACTGTTTTTT
>TRBV10-3|TRBJ1-4|.|once
CAISVEQEKLFF
TGTGCCATCAGTGTGGAACAGGAAAAACTGTTTTTT
>TRBV11-2|TRBJ2-2|TRBD1|once
CASSYSGTGFTGELFF
TGTGCCAGCAGCTATTCCGGGACAGGTTTTACCGGGGAGCTGTTTTTT
>TRBV30|TRBJ1-1|.|.
CAWSDSPRGEAFF
TGTGCCTGGAGTGACTCTCCTCGGGGGGAAGCTTTCTTT
>TRBV3-1/TRBV3-2|TRBJ1-1|TRBD1|few
CASSQGQGNTEAFF
TGTGCCAGCAGCCAAGGACAGGGCAACACTGAAGCTTTCTTT
>TRBV2|TRBJ2-1|TRBD2|.
CASSPGLAIGEQFF
TGTGCCAGCTCCCCGGGACTAGCGATTGGTGAGCAGTTCTTC
>TRBV7-8|TRBJ2-1|.|.
CASSLALVSGSYNEQFF
TGTGCCAGCAGCTTAGCGCTAGTCTCAGGGTCCTACAATGAGCAGTTCTTC
>TRBV10-1|TRBJ1-1|.|.
CASSEGGPEIF
TGCGCCAGCAGTGAGGGGGGCCCGGAGATCTTT
>TRBV9|TRBJ2-3|.|.
CASSSGGGDTQYF
TGTGCCAGCAGCTCCGGTGGAGGAGATACGCAGTATTTT
>TRBV18|TRBJ1-1|.|.
CASSPPSQPNTEAFF
TGTGCCAGCTCACCACCCTCACAGCCGAACACTGAAGCTTTCTTT
>TRBV4-3|TRBJ1-1|TRBD1|once
CASSQMGRDSRNTEAFF
TGCGCCAGCAGCCAAATGGGCCGGGACAGCCGGAACACTGAAGCTTTCTTT
>TRBV19|TRBJ1-4|.|.
CASSPNRVTNEKLFF
TGTGCCAGTAGTCCAAACAGGGTTACTAATGAAAAACTGTTTTTT
>TRBV28|TRBJ2-5|TRBD1|.
CASSLGGQGGETQYF
TGTGCCAGCAGTTTAGGGGGCCAAGGGGGCGAGACCCAGTACTTC
>TRBV10-3|TRBJ1-2|TRBD1|.
CAIRWTGDIYGYTF
TGTGCCATCAGGTGGACAGGGGACATCTATGGCTACACCTTC
>TRBV19|TRBJ2-1|TRBD2|.
CASSIGLAVYNEQFF
TGTGCCAGTAGTATTGGGCTAGCGGTCTACAATGAGCAGTTCTTC
>TRBV9|TRBJ2-2|.|.
CASSAQGQSGELFF
TGTGCCAGCAGCGCACAGGGTCAATCCGGGGAGCTGTTTTTT
>TRBV7-9|TRBJ2-2|TRBD2|.
CASSLVWASGATGELFF
TGTGCCAGCAGCTTAGTTTGGGCTAGCGGAGCCACCGGGGAGCTGTTTTTT
>TRBV14|TRBJ1-1|.|.
CASSVQGYAEAFF
TGTGCCAGCAGCGTTCAGGGATACGCTGAAGCTTTCTTT
>TRBV7-9|TRBJ1-5|TRBD1|few
CASSDRDLKGNQPQHF
TGTGCCAGCAGTGACAGGGACCTGAAGGGGAATCAGCCCCAGCATTTT
>TRBV2|TRBJ1-2|TRBD1|.
CASSAEGAGYGYTF
TGTGCCAGCAGTGCGGAGGGGGCGGGCTATGGCTACACCTTC
>TRBV5-5|TRBJ2-7|.|.
CASSFGGALSYEQYF
TGTGCCAGCAGCTTTGGGGGGGCCCTATCCTACGAGCAGTACTTC
>TRBV7-9|TRBJ2-3|TRBD1|.
CASSFTGVDTQYF
TGTGCCAGCAGCTTTACAGGGGTGGATACGCAGTATTTT
>TRBV4-1|TRBJ2-3|.|few
CASSQEGGLVQFSTDTQYF
TGCGCCAGCAGCCAAGAAGGGGGATTGGTCCAGTTTAGCACAGATACGCAGTATTTT
>TRBV7-6|TRBJ2-1|.|.
CASSPGYNNEQFF
TGTGCCAGCAGCCCCGGGTACAACAATGAGCAGTTCTTC
>TRBV5-8|TRBJ2-7|.|.
CASSLGWAPTSYEQYF
TGTGCCAGCAGCTTGGGTTGGGCCCCCACCTCCTACGAGCAGTACTTC
>TRBV10-3|TRBJ2-1|TRBD2|.
CAINPLGLADNEQFF
TGTGCCATCAACCCATTGGGACTAGCGGACAATGAGCAGTTCTTC
>TRBV7-2|TRBJ1-5|.|.
CASSLSPLRAGKGNQPQHF
TGTGCCAGCAGCTTATCACCCCTGCGGGCCGGTAAGGGCAATCAGCCCCAGCATTTT
>TRBV6-2/TRBV6-3|TRBJ1-1|.|.
CASSSGWANTEAFF
TGTGCCAGCAGTTCAGGGTGGGCGAACACTGAAGCTTTCTTT
>TRBV7-7|TRBJ2-5|TRBD1|.
CASSATGTGLETQYF
TGTGCTAGCAGCGCCACCGGGACAGGGCTGGAGACCCAGTACTTC